This T cell receptor beta chain came from a study of response to subunit inactivated influenza vaccine. This clonotype was seen more than once but under ten times. Its antigen is still unknown. Findings and limits, study-wide: Researchers suggested that each seasonal influenza vaccination recruits few new T cells.

TCRdb reprocessed the RT-PCR reads via MiXCR and lists one record per CDR3 protein. Of around 570,000 distinct CDR3 sequences in the sample, around 10% were seen once. Germline V lookup: CDR1 MNHEY, CDR2 SVGEGT. The CDR3 is 18 amino acids. The V gene lost 0 bases and the J gene lost 4 bases, with 20 bases spanning the gap. These data are also associated with another study on T cells expressing NK-cell markers. That report adds: UMIs accompanied the 5'RACE template switching by which TCR beta cDNA was made. The authors derived TCR beta repertoires from sorted CD3+CD56+NKG2C+, CD3+CD56+NKG2C- and CD3+CD56-NKG2C+ T cells. HCMV serostatus: seven of eight sequenced donors positive, one negative. The sorts in several experiments were restricted to alpha-beta TCR T cells by an anti-gamma-delta TCR antibody.

This receptor was obtained from a man between 45 and 60 years old who received an inactivated influenza vaccine. The genes are TRBV6-2 or TRBV6-3 and TRBJ2-3; D is uncertain. The material sequenced was PBMCs from blood, taken on the day of vaccination. CDR3 nucleotide sequence: TGTGCCAGCAGTTACTCGAGGAGAAGAGGTCCAAAGGCAGATACGCAGTATTTT. This translates into CASSYSRRRGPKADTQYF.